This T cell receptor (beta chain) stems from a study of metastatic and nonmetastatic thyroid tumors. This clone was counted between two and nine times. Patients had received no treatment of any kind before thyroid surgery. TCRdb called clones again from the PCR reads with MiXCR. Found here are more than 25,000 clones, 20% to 30% of them singletons; the top ten hold about 6%. CDR3 length equals 15 residues. From germline, CDR1 is LGHNA and CDR2 YNFKEQ. Trimming took 0 bases from V and 0 from J, leaving 9 bases between them. The source material was blood. J is TRBJ2-7 and V is TRBV4-2; D unresolved. The sequence was collected from a female donor with papillary thyroid cancer or a benign thyroid nodule (not recorded which). Some clones in this sample may be carry-over from other donors' samples. CDR3 in amino acids: CASSQEVHHSYEQYF. CDR3 DNA: TGTGCCAGCAGCCAAGAGGTTCACCACTCCTACGAGCAGTACTTC.